This T cell receptor (beta chain) comes out of a study of CD8+ T cells in alopecia areata (dated by TCRdb to 2016 to 2018). Turning to the overall study: The treated patients took part in an open-label pilot trial in which moderate-to-severe alopecia areata was treated with oral tofacitinib at 5 to 10 mg twice daily. Clonality in the scalp was compared among normal scalp (n=4), patchy alopecia areata scalp (n=8), and alopecia totalis/universalis scalp (n=8). To study T cell clonal expansion in alopecia areata, the researchers applied high-throughput TCRbeta sequencing to both the C3H/HeJ mouse model and human patients. Biopsies were taken from tofacitinib-treated patients at baseline and again at 4 and 24 weeks into treatment, and several of those patients also had a later scalp biopsy. Patients received tofacitinib for 6 to 18 months and were then followed off drug for 6 months to check for delayed response and recurrence. Human TCRbeta sequencing covered scalp tissue and sorted CD4+ and CD8+ peripheral blood T cells from patchy and totalis/universalis alopecia areata patients and healthy controls. RNA was extracted with the PAXgene miRNA kit for fixed scalp, the miRNeasy kit for PBMCs, and the RNeasy kit for mouse skin. Amplification of TCRbeta CDR3 regions was done by immunoSEQ multiplex PCR using 35 Vbeta forward primers and 13 Jbeta reverse primers.

Trimming removed 4 bases from V and 6 bases from J, leaving 21 bases between the germline ends. The CDR3 holds 17 amino acids from the cysteine to the phenylalanine. Kept here is only the CDR3 DNA, which spans 51 bases and is read in frame from base 1. Based on the germline V gene, the CDR1 and CDR2 sequences are SGHTA and FQGNSA. What this sample's time point label stands for: baseline before oral tofacitinib. Lesional scalp punch biopsies and peripheral blood were collected from alopecia areata patients. PBMCs were isolated by density centrifugation and stained for CD3, CD4 and CD8, and CD4+ and CD8+ T cells were sorted on a FACSAria. As for this clone: Its antigen remains undetermined. Base-call qualities are not available, and no considerably larger clone is one nucleotide away.

Library generation was performed with the immunoSEQ multiplex PCR assay. For TCR sequencing, RNA was extracted from every sample and reverse transcribed into cDNA to serve as template. First-strand cDNA was synthesized with SuperScript III using a 2:1 mix of oligo-dT and random hexamers. A synthetic immune receptor repertoire was used to gauge amplification bias, and whatever bias remained was removed computationally. The original methods were these. Raw reads were preprocessed for error removal, and CDR3 was defined according to IMGT conventions as running from the conserved cysteine to phenylalanine. Clonality was calculated as 1 minus Shannon entropy normalized by log2 of the number of productive unique TCRs. CD4 or CD8 identity of scalp clones was inferred by cross-referencing scalp TCRbeta sequences with sorted blood CD4 and CD8 repertoires. This immuneACCESS table, as held by TCRdb, lists in-frame sequences with V and J called but not all clones. Of the missing ones, under half trace to an unresolved V gene in checked studies; the others have no known cause. V, J and clone size reflect that table, while D and trimming were determined from the DNA. The sample contains some 150,000 clones, about 53% of them found a single time. The top ten hold approximately 19% of the sample.

General study outcomes and caveats: Unlike mouse skin, where gammadelta T cells dominate, normal human skin contains resident alphabeta T cells that get sequenced too, which complicates analysis of the scalp TCR repertoire. Shared TCR sequences between patients were less evident than in mice, which may be partly attributable to HLA diversity in the patient population. Compared with normal scalp, lesional scalp, particularly in alopecia totalis/universalis, had higher clonality and more expanded CD8+ clones, which suggests antigenic drive.

The rearranged segments are TRBV7-2 and TRBJ2-2; D gene: possibly TRBD1, on 6 matching bases. Sequencing was performed on CD8+ T cells sorted from blood, taken at week 0. This TCR came from a human donor with alopecia areata. The DNA is TGTGCCAGCAGCTCCCTTGGGGCAGGGGATGTATCCGGGGAGCTGTTTTTT. This translates into CASSSLGAGDVSGELFF.